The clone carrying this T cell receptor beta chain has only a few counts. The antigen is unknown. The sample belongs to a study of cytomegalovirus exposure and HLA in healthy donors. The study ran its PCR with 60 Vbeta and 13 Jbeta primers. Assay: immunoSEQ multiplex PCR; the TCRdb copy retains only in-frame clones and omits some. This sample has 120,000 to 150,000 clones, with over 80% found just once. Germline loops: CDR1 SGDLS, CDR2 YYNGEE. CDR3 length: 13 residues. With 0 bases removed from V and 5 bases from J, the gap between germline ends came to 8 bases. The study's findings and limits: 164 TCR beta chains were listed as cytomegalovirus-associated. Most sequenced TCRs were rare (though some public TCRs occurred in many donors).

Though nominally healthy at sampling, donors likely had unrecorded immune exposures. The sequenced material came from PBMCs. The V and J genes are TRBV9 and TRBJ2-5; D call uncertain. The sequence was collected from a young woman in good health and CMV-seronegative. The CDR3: CASSVGLDETQYF. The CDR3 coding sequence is TGTGCCAGCAGCGTAGGGCTAGATGAGACCCAGTACTTC.